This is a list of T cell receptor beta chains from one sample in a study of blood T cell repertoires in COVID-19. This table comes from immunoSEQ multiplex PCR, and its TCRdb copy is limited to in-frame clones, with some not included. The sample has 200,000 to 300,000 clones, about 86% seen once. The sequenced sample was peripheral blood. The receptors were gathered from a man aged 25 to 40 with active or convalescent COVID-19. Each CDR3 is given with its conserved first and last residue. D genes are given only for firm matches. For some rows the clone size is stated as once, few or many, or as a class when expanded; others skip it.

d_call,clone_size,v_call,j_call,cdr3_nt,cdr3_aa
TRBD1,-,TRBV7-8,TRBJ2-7,TGTGCCAGCAGCTTACGGGACAGGGGAAACGAGCAGTACTTC,CASSLRDRGNEQYF
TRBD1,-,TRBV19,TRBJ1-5,TGTGCCAGTAGTGCTACCGGGACAGGCAATAGCAATCAGCCCCAGCATTTT,CASSATGTGNSNQPQHF
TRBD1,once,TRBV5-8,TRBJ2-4,TGTGCCAGCAGCTGGGGACAGAAGCTAGCCAAAAACATTCAGTACTTC,CASSWGQKLAKNIQYF
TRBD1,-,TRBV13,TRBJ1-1,TGTGCCAGCAGCCGGGACAGGTATAACACTGAAGCTTTCTTT,CASSRDRYNTEAFF
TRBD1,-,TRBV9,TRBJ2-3,TGTGCCAGCAGCGTAGATGGGACAGTGCGCACAGATACGCAGTATTTT,CASSVDGTVRTDTQYF
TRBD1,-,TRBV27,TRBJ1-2,TGTGCCAGCAGTTTAGCACAGGGGGCTGGTGGCTACACCTTC,CASSLAQGAGGYTF
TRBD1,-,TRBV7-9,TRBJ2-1,TGTGCCAGCGGCCGCCCGGGACAGGGGTACAATGAGCAGTTCTTC,CASGRPGQGYNEQFF
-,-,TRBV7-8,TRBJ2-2,TGTGCCAGCAGCCACCCCGGGACACGAAACACCGGGGAGCTGTTTTTT,CASSHPGTRNTGELFF
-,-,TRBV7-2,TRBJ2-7,TGTGCCAGCAGCTTAGGAGGGGGAGGGTACGAGCAGTACTTC,CASSLGGGGYEQYF
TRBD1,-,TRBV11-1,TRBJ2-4,TGTGCCAGCAGCTTACTCCACGAAGGACAGGGAAACATTCAGTACTTC,CASSLLHEGQGNIQYF
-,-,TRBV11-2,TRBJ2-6,TGTGCCAGCAGCTTAGTCTACTCTGGGGCCAACGTCCTGACTTTC,CASSLVYSGANVLTF
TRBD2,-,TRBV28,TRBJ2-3,TGTGCCAGCTGCGAGCGGGGGGGTAGCACAGATACGCAGTATTTT,CASCERGGSTDTQYF
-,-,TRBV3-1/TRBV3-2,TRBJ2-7,TGTGCCAGCAGCCATACGGACAGTACACCCTACGAGCAGTACTTC,CASSHTDSTPYEQYF
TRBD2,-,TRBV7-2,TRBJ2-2,TGTGCCAGCAGCTTTCCTAGCGGGGCACAGACCGGGGAGCTGTTTTTT,CASSFPSGAQTGELFF
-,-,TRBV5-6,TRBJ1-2,TGTGCCAGCAGCTTACACGGGACAAATGGCTACACCTTC,CASSLHGTNGYTF
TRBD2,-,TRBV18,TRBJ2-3,TGTGCCAGCTCACCACGTACTAGCGGGGTTGGGACAGATACGCAGTATTTT,CASSPRTSGVGTDTQYF
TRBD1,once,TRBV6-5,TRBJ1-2,TGTGCCAGCAGTTACGGGACAGGGATGGATGGCTACACCTTC,CASSYGTGMDGYTF
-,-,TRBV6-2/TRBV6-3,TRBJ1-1,TGTGCCAGCAGCTCCCTAAGACAAGCGAACACTGAAGCTTTCTTT,CASSSLRQANTEAFF
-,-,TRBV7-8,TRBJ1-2,TGTGCCAGCAGCTTAGGGAGGAACTATGGCTACACCTTC,CASSLGRNYGYTF
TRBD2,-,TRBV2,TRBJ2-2,TGTGCCAGCAGCCTCGGACTAGCGGGGGGCCGCGTGCGTGGGGAGCTGTTTTTT,CASSLGLAGGRVRGELFF
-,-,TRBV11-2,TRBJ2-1,TGTGCCAGCAGCTTAGGAGGAGGGTCCGGAAATGAGCAGTTCTTC,CASSLGGGSGNEQFF
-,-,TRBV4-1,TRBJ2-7,TGCGCCAGCAGCCCAGGGATAGGGATGGGCTACGAGCAGTACTTC,CASSPGIGMGYEQYF
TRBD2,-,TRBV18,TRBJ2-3,TGTGCCAGCTCACCCCCTACTAGCGGGGGGGTTCAAGATACGCAGTATTTT,CASSPPTSGGVQDTQYF
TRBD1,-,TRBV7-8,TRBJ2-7,TGTGCCAGCAGCCACGCCGGGACAGGGAACGAGCAGTACTTC,CASSHAGTGNEQYF
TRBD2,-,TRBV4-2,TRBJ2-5,TGTGCCAGCAGCCAAGATAAGCGGGGGGGCTCTCAGACCCAGTACTTC,CASSQDKRGGSQTQYF
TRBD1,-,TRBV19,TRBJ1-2,TGTGCCAGTAGTATATCCCCGGGACAGGGGAGCCCTGCCTTC,CASSISPGQGSPAF
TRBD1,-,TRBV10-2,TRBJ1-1,TGCGCCAGCAGTGAAGGGACAGGGATCTTGGCTTTCTTT,CASSEGTGILAFF
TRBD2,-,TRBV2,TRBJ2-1,TGTGCCAGCACTTTTTCTAGCGGTGCCAATGAGCAGTTCTTC,CASTFSSGANEQFF
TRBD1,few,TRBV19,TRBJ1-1,TGTGCCAGTAGTTTAACAGGGGGCTCCATGAACACTGAAGCTTTCTTT,CASSLTGGSMNTEAFF
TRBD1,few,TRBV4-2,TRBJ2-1,TGTGCCAGCAGCCAAGACGTCGGGACAGGGGGCCTAACAAGGACGTACAATGAGCAGTTCTTC,CASSQDVGTGGLTRTYNEQFF
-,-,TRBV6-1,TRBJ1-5,TGTGCCAGCAGTGTACGGACAGTTGATAGCAATCAGCCCCAGCATTTT,CASSVRTVDSNQPQHF
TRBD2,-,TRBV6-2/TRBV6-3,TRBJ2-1,TGTGCCAGCCGCCGAGCGGGGTCCTACAATGAGCAGTTCTTC,CASRRAGSYNEQFF
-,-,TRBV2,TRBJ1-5,TGTGCCAGCAGTGAGGAGGTTCTTAGCAATCAGCCCCAGCATTTT,CASSEEVLSNQPQHF
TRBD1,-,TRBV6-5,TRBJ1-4,TGTGCCAGCACTATGACAGGGGACAATGAAAAACTGTTTTTT,CASTMTGDNEKLFF
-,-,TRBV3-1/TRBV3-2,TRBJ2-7,TGTGCCAGCAGCCATGCCCACAGGAAAAGCGAGCAGTACTTC,CASSHAHRKSEQYF
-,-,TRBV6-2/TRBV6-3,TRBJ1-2,TGTGCCAGCAGCCCGGACAGAAACTATGGCTACACCTTC,CASSPDRNYGYTF
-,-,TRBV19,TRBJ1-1,TGTGCCAGTAGTATAGAAGGAGATGAAGCTTTCTTT,CASSIEGDEAFF